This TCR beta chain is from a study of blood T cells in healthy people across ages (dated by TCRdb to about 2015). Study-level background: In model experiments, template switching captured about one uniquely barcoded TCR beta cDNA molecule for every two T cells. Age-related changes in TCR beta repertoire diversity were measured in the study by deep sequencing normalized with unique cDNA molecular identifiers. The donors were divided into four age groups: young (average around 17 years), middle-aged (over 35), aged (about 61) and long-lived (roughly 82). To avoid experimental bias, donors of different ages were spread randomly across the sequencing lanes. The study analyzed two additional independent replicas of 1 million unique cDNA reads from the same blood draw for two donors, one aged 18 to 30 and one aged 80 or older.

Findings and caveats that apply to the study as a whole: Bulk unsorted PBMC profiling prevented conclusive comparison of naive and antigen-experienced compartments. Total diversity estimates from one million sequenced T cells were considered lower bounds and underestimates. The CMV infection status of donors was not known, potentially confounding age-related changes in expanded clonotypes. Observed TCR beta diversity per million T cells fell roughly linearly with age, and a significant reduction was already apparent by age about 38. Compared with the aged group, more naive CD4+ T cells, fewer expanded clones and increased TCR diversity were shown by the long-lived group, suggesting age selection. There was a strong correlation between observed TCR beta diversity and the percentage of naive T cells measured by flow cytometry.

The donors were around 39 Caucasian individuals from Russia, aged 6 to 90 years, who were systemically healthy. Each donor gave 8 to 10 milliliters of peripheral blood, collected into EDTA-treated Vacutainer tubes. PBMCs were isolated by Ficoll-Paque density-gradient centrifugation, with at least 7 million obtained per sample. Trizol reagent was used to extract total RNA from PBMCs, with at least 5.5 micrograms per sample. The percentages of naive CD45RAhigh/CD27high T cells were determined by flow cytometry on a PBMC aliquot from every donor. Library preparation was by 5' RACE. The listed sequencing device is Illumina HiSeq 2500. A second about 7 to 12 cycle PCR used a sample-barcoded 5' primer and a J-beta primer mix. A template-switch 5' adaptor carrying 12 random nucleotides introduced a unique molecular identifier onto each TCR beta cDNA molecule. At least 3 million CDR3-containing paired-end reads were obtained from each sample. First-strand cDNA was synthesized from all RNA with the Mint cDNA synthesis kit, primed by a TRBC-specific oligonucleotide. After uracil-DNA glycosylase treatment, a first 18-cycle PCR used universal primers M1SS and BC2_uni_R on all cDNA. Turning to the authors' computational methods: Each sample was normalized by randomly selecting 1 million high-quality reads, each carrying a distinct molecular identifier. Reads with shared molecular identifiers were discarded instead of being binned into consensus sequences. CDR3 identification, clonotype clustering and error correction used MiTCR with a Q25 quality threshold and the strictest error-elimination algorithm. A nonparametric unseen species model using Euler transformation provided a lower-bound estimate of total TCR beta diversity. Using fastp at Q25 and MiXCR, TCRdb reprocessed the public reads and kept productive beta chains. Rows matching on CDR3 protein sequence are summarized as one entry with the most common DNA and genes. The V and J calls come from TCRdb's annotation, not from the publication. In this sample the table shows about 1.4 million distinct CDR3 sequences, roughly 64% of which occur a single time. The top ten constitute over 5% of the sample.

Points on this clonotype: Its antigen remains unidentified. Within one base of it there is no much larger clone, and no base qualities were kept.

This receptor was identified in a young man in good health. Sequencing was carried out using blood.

The CDR3 amino acid sequence is: CASSDSSGGGNEQFF. The base sequence is TGTGCCAGCAGTGACTCAAGCGGGGGGGGTAATGAGCAGTTCTTC. The rearranged chain carries TRBV6-4 and TRBJ2-1; 10 central bases correspond to TRBD2. Inclusive of the bounding cysteine and phenylalanine, the CDR3 is 15 residues long. Only CDR3 DNA remains: 45 bases, in frame from the first base. Compared with germline, V lacks 0 bases and J lacks 7 bases; bases without a gene match: 3. The germline V gene provides CDR1 MRHNA and CDR2 SNTAGT.